Listed below are T cell receptor beta chains from one sample, sequenced in a study of blood T cell repertoires in COVID-19. The protocol was immunoSEQ multiplex PCR, while the TCRdb copy is restricted to in-frame clones and leaves out a portion. The top ten clones hold 1.5% to 1.7% of a sample with around 170,000 clones, roughly four fifths of them seen once. The sample consisted of peripheral blood. The source of these receptors is a human donor in a cohort sampled during active COVID-19. Both conserved end residues are part of each CDR3. The order of the fields is D gene, J gene, V gene, CDR3 length, clone size, CDR3 DNA, CDR3 protein. A D gene is named only where the DNA matches it firmly. Size is stated for part of the rows, as once, few or many counts, or as a class when the clone is expanded.

D gene: -; J gene: TRBJ2-7; V gene: TRBV3-1/TRBV3-2; CDR3 length: 13; clone size: -; CDR3 DNA: TGTGCCAGCAGCCCCCCCGGGACCTACGAGCAGTACTTC; CDR3 protein: CASSPPGTYEQYF
D gene: TRBD1; J gene: TRBJ2-7; V gene: TRBV6-6; CDR3 length: 15; clone size: -; CDR3 DNA: TGTGCCAGCAGCCCCCTGGCACAGGGGGCCTACGAGCAGTACTTC; CDR3 protein: CASSPLAQGAYEQYF
D gene: TRBD1; J gene: TRBJ2-7; V gene: TRBV28; CDR3 length: 15; clone size: -; CDR3 DNA: TGTGCCAGCAGGGAGACAGGGGGCTTTTTCTACGAGCAGTACTTC; CDR3 protein: CASRETGGFFYEQYF
D gene: -; J gene: TRBJ2-7; V gene: TRBV27; CDR3 length: 11; clone size: -; CDR3 DNA: TGTGCCAGCAGTTCAGGCTACGAGCAGTACTTC; CDR3 protein: CASSSGYEQYF
D gene: TRBD1; J gene: TRBJ1-1; V gene: TRBV5-5; CDR3 length: 15; clone size: -; CDR3 DNA: TGTGCCAGCAGCTTGGGAGGGACAGGGGGGACTGAAGCTTTCTTT; CDR3 protein: CASSLGGTGGTEAFF
D gene: TRBD1; J gene: TRBJ1-2; V gene: TRBV27; CDR3 length: 14; clone size: once; CDR3 DNA: TGTGCCAGCAGTTTGACCGACAGGGTTAATGGCTACACCTTC; CDR3 protein: CASSLTDRVNGYTF
D gene: -; J gene: TRBJ1-1; V gene: TRBV18; CDR3 length: 15; clone size: -; CDR3 DNA: TGTGCCAGCTCACCACCCCGGGATACTCGTGATGAAGCTTTCTTT; CDR3 protein: CASSPPRDTRDEAFF
D gene: TRBD1; J gene: TRBJ2-7; V gene: TRBV5-4; CDR3 length: 15; clone size: -; CDR3 DNA: TGTGCCAGCAGCTGGGGGCAGGGGGCGGGATACGAGCAGTACTTC; CDR3 protein: CASSWGQGAGYEQYF
D gene: -; J gene: TRBJ1-1; V gene: TRBV7-8; CDR3 length: 17; clone size: -; CDR3 DNA: TGTGCCAGCAGCTTATTGTGGGGGGGGAAGGAAAACACTGAAGCTTTCTTT; CDR3 protein: CASSLLWGGKENTEAFF
D gene: -; J gene: TRBJ1-4; V gene: TRBV6-5; CDR3 length: 15; clone size: -; CDR3 DNA: TGTGCCAGCAGCCGAGGGGACATACCAGGGGAAAAACTGTTTTTT; CDR3 protein: CASSRGDIPGEKLFF
D gene: TRBD1; J gene: TRBJ2-7; V gene: TRBV5-1; CDR3 length: 13; clone size: few; CDR3 DNA: TGCGCCAGCAGAGGGACAGGACGTGGGGAGCAGTACTTC; CDR3 protein: CASRGTGRGEQYF
D gene: -; J gene: TRBJ2-5; V gene: TRBV19; CDR3 length: 14; clone size: -; CDR3 DNA: TGTGCCAGTAGTACTGGCAGGGCGAAAGAGACCCAGTACTTC; CDR3 protein: CASSTGRAKETQYF
D gene: -; J gene: TRBJ1-3; V gene: TRBV5-4; CDR3 length: 16; clone size: once; CDR3 DNA: TGTGCCAGCAGCTTGGGGGGGGACTATGCTGGAAACACCATATATTTT; CDR3 protein: CASSLGGDYAGNTIYF
D gene: -; J gene: TRBJ2-3; V gene: TRBV1; CDR3 length: 18; clone size: -; CDR3 DNA: TGCACCAGCAGCCCCCCTGGGAGTAGCGGGTCCGGGGGTGATACGCAGTATTTT; CDR3 protein: CTSSPPGSSGSGGDTQYF
D gene: TRBD1; J gene: TRBJ2-1; V gene: TRBV28; CDR3 length: 16; clone size: -; CDR3 DNA: TGTGCCAGCAGTTTATACCAGGACAGGGTAGACAATGAGCAGTTCTTC; CDR3 protein: CASSLYQDRVDNEQFF